These T cell receptor beta chains were read from a single sample in a study of tumor-infiltrating lymphocytes in primary liver carcinoma. TCRdb re-analysed the multiplex PCR reads in MiXCR, keeping a single row per CDR3 protein. The table has some 43,000 distinct CDR3 sequences, 65% to 80% seen once. Sequences were obtained from liver tumor tissue from sampling region 5. The receptors stem from a man between 35 and 55 years old with primary liver carcinoma and hepatitis B virus infection. Each CDR3 is given with its conserved first and last residue. A D gene is named only where the DNA matches it firmly. The size entry is marked missing in some rows and otherwise reads once, few, many or a size class.

abundance: many; v_gene: TRBV12-3/TRBV12-4; d_gene: TRBD2; j_gene: TRBJ2-7; CDR3aa: CASSLGLAGVNPPLEQYF; CDR3nt: TGTGCCAGCAGCCTGGGACTAGCGGGAGTAAACCCCCCCCTCGAGCAGTACTTC
abundance: -; v_gene: TRBV11-2; d_gene: TRBD2; j_gene: TRBJ2-1; CDR3aa: CASSYSSTSGAYNEQLF; CDR3nt: TGTGCCAGCAGCTACTCTTCGACTAGCGGGGCCTACAATGAGCAGCTCTTC
abundance: many; v_gene: TRBV6-1; d_gene: -; j_gene: TRBJ1-2; CDR3aa: CASSEQGPMGGYTF; CDR3nt: TGTGCCAGCAGTGAACAGGGACCTATGGGTGGCTACACCTTC
abundance: few; v_gene: TRBV6-2/TRBV6-3; d_gene: -; j_gene: TRBJ2-7; CDR3aa: CASSHTNGSSYEQYF; CDR3nt: TGTGCCAGCAGTCACACTAACGGGAGCTCCTACGAGCAGTACTTC
abundance: many; v_gene: TRBV4-1; d_gene: -; j_gene: TRBJ1-1; CDR3aa: CASSQADTMNTEAFF; CDR3nt: TGCGCCAGCAGCCAAGCGGACACCATGAACACTGAAGCTTTCTTT
abundance: many; v_gene: TRBV29-1; d_gene: -; j_gene: TRBJ2-5; CDR3aa: CSYRQEETQYF; CDR3nt: TGCAGCTACCGACAGGAAGAGACCCAGTACTTC
abundance: few; v_gene: TRBV28; d_gene: TRBD1; j_gene: TRBJ2-6; CDR3aa: CASRGDSPSGANVLTF; CDR3nt: TGTGCCAGCAGGGGGGACAGCCCCTCTGGGGCCAACGTCCTGACTTTC
abundance: many; v_gene: TRBV28; d_gene: TRBD1; j_gene: TRBJ2-3; CDR3aa: CASSRDRGVDTQYF; CDR3nt: TGTGCCAGCAGTAGGGACAGAGGAGTAGATACGCAGTATTTT
abundance: medium-sized; v_gene: TRBV6-5; d_gene: TRBD1; j_gene: TRBJ2-6; CDR3aa: CASSPQTGAGANVLTF; CDR3nt: TGTGCCAGCAGTCCTCAAACAGGGGCAGGGGCCAACGTCCTGACTTTC
abundance: few; v_gene: TRBV7-2; d_gene: TRBD1; j_gene: TRBJ2-3; CDR3aa: CASSLAGTADTQYF; CDR3nt: TGTGCCAGCAGCTTAGCCGGGACAGCAGATACGCAGTATTTT
abundance: -; v_gene: TRBV11-2; d_gene: -; j_gene: TRBJ2-2; CDR3aa: CASSFEASNTGELSF; CDR3nt: TGCGCCAGCAGCTTTGAGGCCTCGAACACCGGGGAGCTGTCTTTT
abundance: -; v_gene: TRBV28; d_gene: -; j_gene: TRBJ2-3; CDR3aa: CASSMPPPWDTQYF; CDR3nt: TGTGCCAGCAGTATGCCCCCCCCGTGGGATACGCAGTATTTT
abundance: -; v_gene: TRBV11-2; d_gene: -; j_gene: TRBJ1-1; CDR3aa: CAISTTGSVTETFF; CDR3nt: TGTGCCATCAGCACAACCGGTTCCGTAACTGAAACTTTCTTT
abundance: -; v_gene: TRBV6-5; d_gene: TRBD2; j_gene: TRBJ2-7; CDR3aa: CASSYSGRAGGLYEQYF; CDR3nt: TGTGCCAGCAGTTACTCGGGGCGAGCGGGAGGACTCTACGAGCAGTACTTC
abundance: many; v_gene: TRBV7-9; d_gene: -; j_gene: TRBJ2-5; CDR3aa: CASSLAMGGQETQYF; CDR3nt: TGTGCCAGCAGCTTAGCGATGGGAGGTCAGGAGACCCAGTACTTC
abundance: many; v_gene: TRBV28; d_gene: -; j_gene: TRBJ2-1; CDR3aa: CASSLFPTYEQFF; CDR3nt: TGTGCCAGCAGTTTATTTCCCACCTATGAGCAGTTCTTC
abundance: -; v_gene: TRBV6-5; d_gene: TRBD1; j_gene: TRBJ2-7; CDR3aa: CTSSRDRGPHEQYF; CDR3nt: TGTACCAGCAGCCGAGACAGGGGGCCGCACGAGCAGTACTTT
abundance: -; v_gene: TRBV4-2; d_gene: TRBD2; j_gene: TRBJ2-7; CDR3aa: CAATGLAGVYRSYDQYF; CDR3nt: TGTGCCGCTACTGGACTAGCGGGAGTTTATAGGTCCTACGACCAGTACTTC
abundance: many; v_gene: TRBV6-5; d_gene: -; j_gene: TRBJ1-4; CDR3aa: CASSYRPPSGAANNEKLFF; CDR3nt: TGTGCCAGCAGTTATAGGCCTCCTTCGGGGGCGGCAAATAATGAAAAACTGTTTTTT
abundance: -; v_gene: TRBV4-2; d_gene: TRBD2; j_gene: TRBJ2-1; CDR3aa: CASSQAGTSVYDEQFF; CDR3nt: TGTGCCAGCAGCCAGGCAGGGACTAGCGTCTACGATGAGCAGTTCTTC
abundance: -; v_gene: TRBV4-1; d_gene: TRBD2; j_gene: TRBJ2-2; CDR3aa: CANSLAGDVTGELFF; CDR3nt: TGCGCTAACAGTCTAGCGGGAGATGTCACCGGGGAGCTTTTTTTT
abundance: many; v_gene: TRBV28; d_gene: TRBD1; j_gene: TRBJ2-5; CDR3aa: CASSSIGQGQETQYF; CDR3nt: TGTGCCAGCAGTTCGATAGGACAGGGTCAAGAGACCCAGTACTTC
abundance: few; v_gene: TRBV2; d_gene: -; j_gene: TRBJ2-1; CDR3aa: CASSEAWVTVVSEQFF; CDR3nt: TGTGCCAGCAGTGAAGCGTGGGTGACGGTGGTTAGTGAGCAGTTCTTC
abundance: many; v_gene: TRBV7-9; d_gene: TRBD1; j_gene: TRBJ2-5; CDR3aa: CASSAGTGRLETQYF; CDR3nt: TGTGCCAGCAGCGCCGGGACAGGGAGGTTGGAGACCCAGTACTTC
abundance: -; v_gene: TRBV11-2; d_gene: TRBD2; j_gene: TRBJ2-7; CDR3aa: CASSSARGGRYEQYF; CDR3nt: TGTGCCAGCAGCTCGGCCCGGGGGGGAAGATACGAGCAGTACTTC
abundance: -; v_gene: TRBV20-1; d_gene: TRBD2; j_gene: TRBJ2-1; CDR3aa: CSAETSGSRNEQFF; CDR3nt: TGCAGTGCTGAGACTAGCGGGAGTAGGAATGAGCAGTTCTTC
abundance: -; v_gene: TRBV2; d_gene: -; j_gene: TRBJ2-3; CDR3aa: CASIGATGTDTQYF; CDR3nt: TGTGCTAGCATTGGGGCAACGGGCACAGATACGCAGTATTTT
abundance: medium-sized; v_gene: TRBV6-1; d_gene: TRBD2; j_gene: TRBJ2-7; CDR3aa: CASRLAEDYEQYF; CDR3nt: TGTGCCAGCAGACTAGCGGAGGACTACGAGCAGTACTTC
abundance: -; v_gene: TRBV29-1; d_gene: TRBD2; j_gene: TRBJ2-7; CDR3aa: CSLDRSSGSGERYF; CDR3nt: TGCAGCCTTGATCGCTCTAGCGGGAGTGGCGAGCGGTACTTC
abundance: -; v_gene: TRBV9; d_gene: -; j_gene: TRBJ2-5; CDR3aa: CASSVGVQETQYF; CDR3nt: TGTGCCAGCAGCGTAGGCGTACAAGAGACCCAGTACTTC
abundance: -; v_gene: TRBV7-6; d_gene: TRBD2; j_gene: TRBJ2-7; CDR3aa: CVSSPSTSGPYEQYF; CDR3nt: TGTGTCAGCAGCCCCTCGACTAGCGGGCCCTACGAGCAGTACTTC
abundance: -; v_gene: TRBV11-2; d_gene: -; j_gene: TRBJ2-6; CDR3aa: CASSLDMAGANFLTF; CDR3nt: TGTGCCAGCAGCTTGGACATGGCTGGAGCCAACTTCCTGACTTTC
abundance: -; v_gene: TRBV2; d_gene: -; j_gene: TRBJ2-5; CDR3aa: CASNGGFLQETQNF; CDR3nt: TGTGCCAGCAATGGGGGATTCCTACAGGAGACCCAGAACTTC
abundance: -; v_gene: TRBV5-1; d_gene: -; j_gene: TRBJ2-7; CDR3aa: CASSLTPGTDEQYF; CDR3nt: TGCGCCAGCAGCTTGACACCAGGGACGGACGAGCAGTACTTC
abundance: many; v_gene: TRBV7-9; d_gene: TRBD2; j_gene: TRBJ2-1; CDR3aa: CASSLWGLAGYNEQFF; CDR3nt: TGTGCCAGCAGCTTATGGGGACTAGCGGGTTACAATGAGCAGTTCTTC
abundance: -; v_gene: TRBV12-3/TRBV12-4; d_gene: TRBD1; j_gene: TRBJ1-1; CDR3aa: CASRKDRRMNTDAFF; CDR3nt: TGTGCCAGCAGGAAGGACAGGAGGATGAACACTGATGCTTTCTTT
abundance: -; v_gene: TRBV4-1; d_gene: -; j_gene: TRBJ1-5; CDR3aa: CASSQQGGGNQPQNF; CDR3nt: TGCGCCAGCAGCCAGCAGGGAGGCGGCAATCAGCCCCAGAATTTT
abundance: few; v_gene: TRBV2; d_gene: TRBD2; j_gene: TRBJ2-7; CDR3aa: CARRSSLAGVDEQYF; CDR3nt: TGTGCCCGCAGGTCTTCACTAGCGGGAGTTGACGAGCAGTACTTC
abundance: many; v_gene: TRBV6-5; d_gene: -; j_gene: TRBJ2-7; CDR3aa: CASSYSGGLYEQYF; CDR3nt: TGTGCCAGCAGTTACTCAGGGGGTCTCTACGAGCAGTACTTC
abundance: many; v_gene: TRBV5-4; d_gene: -; j_gene: TRBJ2-1; CDR3aa: CASTRGGTGRAADEQFF; CDR3nt: TGTGCCAGCACCCGTGGGGGCACCGGCCGCGCAGCCGATGAGCAGTTCTTC
abundance: once; v_gene: TRBV10-3; d_gene: TRBD1; j_gene: TRBJ1-2; CDR3aa: CIISAGTVLNYGYTF; CDR3nt: TGTATCATCAGTGCAGGGACAGTCCTTAACTATGGCTACACCTTC
abundance: -; v_gene: TRBV19; d_gene: -; j_gene: TRBJ2-1; CDR3aa: CASSIWWGAQLDNEQFF; CDR3nt: TGTGCCAGTAGTATATGGTGGGGCGCCCAGTTGGACAATGAGCAGTTCTTC
abundance: -; v_gene: TRBV5-1; d_gene: -; j_gene: TRBJ1-1; CDR3aa: CADTLGGNSTEAFF; CDR3nt: TGCGCCGACACCTTGGGGGGAAACTCGACTGAAGCTTTCTTT
abundance: few; v_gene: TRBV11-2; d_gene: -; j_gene: TRBJ2-3; CDR3aa: CGSSPYGADAQYF; CDR3nt: TGTGGCAGCAGCCCCTACGGGGCAGATGCGCAGTATTTT
abundance: many; v_gene: TRBV30; d_gene: -; j_gene: TRBJ2-3; CDR3aa: CAWSVLGGVEDTQYF; CDR3nt: TGTGCCTGGAGTGTACTGGGGGGAGTGGAAGATACGCAGTATTTT
abundance: -; v_gene: TRBV29-1; d_gene: -; j_gene: TRBJ2-3; CDR3aa: CSVEGRNGTDTQYF; CDR3nt: TGCAGCGTTGAAGGTCGGAACGGCACAGATACACAGTATTTT
abundance: once; v_gene: TRBV6-6; d_gene: -; j_gene: TRBJ1-2; CDR3aa: CASFSSRWGSGFDYYGYTF; CDR3nt: TGTGCCAGTTTCTCCTCGCGGTGGGGATCCGGCTTCGATTACTATGGCTACACCTTC
abundance: -; v_gene: TRBV19; d_gene: -; j_gene: TRBJ1-2; CDR3aa: CASSGEHEWNYGYTF; CDR3nt: TGTGCCAGTAGTGGGGAGCATGAGTGGAACTATGGCTACACCTTC
abundance: -; v_gene: TRBV12-5; d_gene: -; j_gene: TRBJ2-3; CDR3aa: CASGWGNTQCF; CDR3nt: TGTGCTAGTGGTTGGGGCAATACGCAGTGTTTT
abundance: -; v_gene: TRBV5-1; d_gene: -; j_gene: TRBJ1-1; CDR3aa: CTSSLEDSEAFF; CDR3nt: TGCACCAGCAGCTTGGAGGACTCAGAAGCTTTCTTT
abundance: -; v_gene: TRBV6-1; d_gene: -; j_gene: TRBJ2-3; CDR3aa: CDSSQLARLTTDAQYF; CDR3nt: TGTGACAGCAGTCAATTAGCGCGTTTAACCACAGATGCGCAGTATTTT
abundance: -; v_gene: TRBV6-6; d_gene: TRBD1; j_gene: TRBJ2-7; CDR3aa: CASSNGQGAEQYF; CDR3nt: TGTGCCAGCAGTAATGGACAGGGGGCCGAGCAGTACTTC
abundance: many; v_gene: TRBV5-1; d_gene: -; j_gene: TRBJ2-2; CDR3aa: CASSWMDSNTGELFF; CDR3nt: TGCGCCAGCAGCTGGATGGACAGCAACACCGGGGAGCTGTTTTTT
abundance: -; v_gene: TRBV29-1; d_gene: TRBD2; j_gene: TRBJ2-3; CDR3aa: CSVATSGDTDTQYF; CDR3nt: TGCAGCGTTGCGACGAGCGGGGACACAGATACGCAGTATTTT
abundance: many; v_gene: TRBV7-8; d_gene: TRBD1; j_gene: TRBJ2-5; CDR3aa: CASSPRTGQETQYF; CDR3nt: TGTGCCAGCAGCCCTCGGACAGGGCAAGAGACCCAGTACTTC
abundance: -; v_gene: TRBV7-3; d_gene: TRBD2; j_gene: TRBJ2-7; CDR3aa: CASGPSGGSYGQYF; CDR3nt: TGTGCCAGCGGACCTAGCGGGGGCTCCTACGGGCAGTACTTC
abundance: -; v_gene: TRBV11-1; d_gene: -; j_gene: TRBJ2-2; CDR3aa: CTSILLPGRDTGELSF; CDR3nt: TGTACCAGCATTTTACTCCCTGGGCGCGACACCGGGGAGCTGTCTTTT
abundance: -; v_gene: TRBV28; d_gene: -; j_gene: TRBJ2-3; CDR3aa: CASITTSSDTQYF; CDR3nt: TGTGCCAGCATTACGACTAGTTCAGATACACAGTATTTT
abundance: -; v_gene: TRBV30; d_gene: TRBD1; j_gene: TRBJ1-5; CDR3aa: CAWSQGATGQSQHF; CDR3nt: TGTGCCTGGAGTCAGGGGGCGACGGGTCAGTCCCAGCATTTT
abundance: -; v_gene: TRBV12-3/TRBV12-4; d_gene: TRBD2; j_gene: TRBJ2-7; CDR3aa: CASSFPGGEKTQYF; CDR3nt: TGTGCCAGCAGTTTTCCCGGGGGGGAGAAGACGCAGTACTTC